This T cell receptor beta chain was sequenced in a study of T cells after somatic rescue of genetic block. The table came from immunoSEQ multiplex PCR; TCRdb's copy has only in-frame clones and leaves some out. The table has approximately 11,000 clones, about 74% seen once; the top ten hold roughly 22%. This receptor was obtained from a boy aged 5 to 17. The sample taken for sequencing was peripheral blood mononuclear cells (PBMCs).

CDR3 amino acids: CASSAWRGRSYEQYF. CDR3 nucleotide sequence: TGCGCCAGCAGCGCGTGGAGGGGGCGGTCCTACGAGCAGTACTTC. The J gene is TRBJ2-7, the V gene TRBV5-1; perhaps TRBD1 as D (7 bases). The V end lost 4 bases, the J end lost 1 base, and 15 bases lay between the germline ends. In germline, CDR1 is SGHRS, CDR2 YFSETQ. This CDR3 has 15 amino acids.